These 9 T cell receptor beta chains share one sample of origin, sequenced in a study of T cell repertoires in breast cancer. Blocking oligonucleotides added to a second nested PCR suppressed unpaired genes. TCRdb redid the calling of the emulsion pairing reads with MiXCR, one entry per CDR3 protein. The sample lists around 43,000 distinct CDR3 sequences, under 50% occurring once. Paired alpha-beta TCRs of CD8+ T cells were analyzed by expanded emulsion RT-PCR. Sequencing was carried out using CD8+ T cells. Receptors originate from a pool of human donors with breast cancer or a healthy control (not recorded which).

The rearrangement uses TRBV20-1 and TRBJ1-6; D remains ambiguous. Germline lookup yields CDR1 DFQATT and CDR2 SNEGSKA (reference sequence). V shed 4 bases and J shed 5 bases, with 9 bases lying between them. This CDR3 spans 13 amino acids. The DNA for the CDR3 is TGCAGTGCTAAGATACAAAATAATTCACCCCTCCACTTT. This translates into CSAKIQNNSPLHF.

Turning to this clonotype: A much larger clonotype is one base distant, so this may be a read error. This chain links TRBV7-9 with TRBJ2-7, with 7 positions matching TRBD2. Germline CDR1 is SEHNR and CDR2 is FQNEAQ (reference sequence). The CDR3 contains 12 residues. The CDR3 DNA reads as TGTGCCAGCAGCTTAAGGGGAGGACTAGAGTCCTTC. This codes for CASSLRGGLESF.

The rearrangement joins TRBV9 to TRBJ2-1; unclear D gene. The V end was cut by 4 bases, the J end by 0 bases, with 8 bases between. Looked up from germline, CDR1 is SGDLS and CDR2 is YYNGEE. This CDR3 region has 14 residues. The CDR3 sequence: CASSSRSSYNEQFF. The CDR3 DNA sequence: TGTGCCAGCAGCTCCCGTAGCTCCTACAATGAGCAGTTCTTC.

V usage is TRBV3-1 and J usage is TRBJ2-1; 9 bases are shared with TRBD2. Germline lookup yields CDR1 LGHDT and CDR2 YNNKEL (reference sequence). This CDR3 comprises 16 residues. J was trimmed by 5 bases and V by 1 base; bases with no gene match: 6. Written as DNA, the CDR3 is TGTGCCAGCAGCCAAGGACGGCGGGAGGGGCACAATGAGCAGTTCTTC. Its protein product is CASSQGRREGHNEQFF.

V gene TRBV7-2 combines with J gene TRBJ2-5; a weak D match, TRBD1 (6 bases). V shed 1 base and J shed 5 bases, with 17 bases lying between them. The CDR3 runs to 16 residues. The germline V gene has CDR1 SGHTA and CDR2 FQGNSA. CDR3 coding DNA: TGTGCCAGCAGCTTAGATCAGACAGGTTGGTTGGAGACCCAGTACTTC. This encodes CASSLDQTGWLETQYF. The variable domain in full, with the rest retrieved from reference TRBV7-2 and TRBJ2-5, is GAGVSQSPSNKVTEKGKDVELRCDPISGHTALYWYRQSLGQGLEFLIYFQGNSAPDKSGLPSDRFSAERTGGSVSTLTIQRTQQEDSAVYLCASSLDQTGWLETQYFGPGTRLLVL.

This rearrangement joins TRBV14 to TRBJ2-1; 13 positions match TRBD2. Germline values: CDR1 SGHDN, CDR2 FVKESK. The length of the CDR3 is 16 residues. The V segment lost 4 bases and the J segment 9 bases; nucleotides outside the gene matches: 9. CDR3 in amino acids: CASSRGGTSGMGEQFF. DNA for the CDR3: TGTGCCAGCAGCCGGGGAGGGACTAGCGGGATGGGTGAGCAGTTCTTC.

The chain recombines TRBV7-9 with TRBJ2-1; D remains ambiguous. Germline V gene data show CDR1 as SEHNR and CDR2 as FQNEAQ (reference sequence). Trimming took 4 bases from V and 0 from J, leaving 7 bases between them. This CDR3 has 14 amino acids. This CDR3 is CASSYLDSYNEQFF. CDR3 sequence (DNA): TGTGCCAGCAGCTACCTGGACTCCTACAATGAGCAGTTCTTC.

V usage is TRBV3-1 and J usage is TRBJ2-5; D gene ambiguous. The length of the CDR3 is 12 residues. Germline V gives CDR1 LGHDT, CDR2 YNNKEL (reference sequence). V was pared by 4 bases and J by 5 bases, with 8 bases between. Here the CDR3 reads CASSLLTETQYF. The CDR3 coding sequence is TGTGCCAGCAGCCTTTTAACGGAGACCCAGTACTTC.

This sequence joins TRBV5-5 and TRBJ2-2, with D possibly being TRBD1 (6 bases). Germline CDR1 SGHKS, CDR2 YYEKEE (reference sequence). Trimming took 2 bases from V and 5 from J, leaving 16 bases between them. The CDR3 totals 16 residues. CDR3: CASSFGGGRGTGELFF. The CDR3 nucleotides read TGTGCCAGCAGCTTTGGTGGGGGCCGAGGGACCGGGGAGCTGTTTTTT.